This is a list of T cell receptor beta chains from one sample in a study of blood T cell repertoires in COVID-19. Sequencing used immunoSEQ multiplex PCR; TCRdb keeps in-frame clones, though not all of them. Among 200,000 to 250,000 clones listed, 75% to 85% were seen once. Sequencing was carried out using peripheral blood. The origin of the receptors is an elderly woman with COVID-19, enrolled during active disease. The CDR3 runs from the conserved cysteine through the conserved F or W. The D gene is left open where the match is weak. Rows give clone size only sometimes, using once, few, many, or a class for an expanded clone.

J: TRBJ1-2
size: few
V: TRBV5-4
D: TRBD1
length: 15
CDR3: CASSGQTGGGYGYTF
DNA: TGTGCCAGCAGCGGGCAGACAGGGGGCGGCTATGGCTACACCTTC

J: TRBJ1-1
size: .
V: TRBV19
D: .
length: 14
CDR3: CASSVSGGNTEAFF
DNA: TGTGCCAGTAGTGTGAGTGGAGGGAACACTGAAGCTTTCTTT

J: TRBJ2-7
size: .
V: TRBV6-6
D: .
length: 13
CDR3: CASMRTSVYEQYF
DNA: TGTGCCAGCATGCGGACATCGGTCTACGAGCAGTACTTC

J: TRBJ2-1
size: .
V: TRBV5-1
D: .
length: 8
CDR3: CPKGEQFF
DNA: TGCCCCAAGGGGGAGCAGTTCTTC

J: TRBJ1-2
size: .
V: TRBV7-9
D: TRBD1
length: 15
CDR3: CASTLTEGARRGYTF
DNA: TGTGCCAGCACCCTGACCGAGGGGGCGAGGCGGGGCTACACCTTC

J: TRBJ1-1
size: .
V: TRBV25-1
D: TRBD1
length: 12
CDR3: CASLTGTGRAFF
DNA: TGTGCCAGCCTTACCGGGACAGGAAGAGCTTTCTTT

J: TRBJ2-7
size: .
V: TRBV28
D: .
length: 16
CDR3: CASRAAGTSGSYEQYF
DNA: TGTGCCAGCAGGGCCGCCGGGACATCAGGATCCTACGAGCAGTACTTC

J: TRBJ1-1
size: .
V: TRBV18
D: .
length: 13
CDR3: CASSPPAADEAFF
DNA: TGTGCCAGCTCACCACCAGCAGCGGATGAAGCTTTCTTT

J: TRBJ2-6
size: .
V: TRBV10-1
D: .
length: 17
CDR3: CASRLGHPISGANVLTF
DNA: TGCGCCAGCAGATTGGGACACCCAATCTCTGGGGCCAACGTCCTGACTTTC

J: TRBJ2-3
size: .
V: TRBV7-3
D: .
length: 12
CDR3: CASSLQGDTQYF
DNA: TGTGCCAGCAGCCTGCAGGGAGATACGCAGTATTTT

J: TRBJ2-7
size: .
V: TRBV25-1
D: .
length: 16
CDR3: CASSELGQGNPYEQYF
DNA: TGTGCCAGCAGTGAATTGGGGCAGGGGAACCCCTACGAGCAGTACTTC

J: TRBJ1-6
size: .
V: TRBV5-4
D: .
length: 12
CDR3: CASSLINSPLHF
DNA: TGTGCCAGCAGCTTAATAAATTCACCCCTCCACTTT

J: TRBJ2-7
size: .
V: TRBV7-3
D: TRBD1
length: 14
CDR3: CASSLGTGFSEQYF
DNA: TGTGCCAGCAGCTTGGGGACAGGGTTCTCTGAGCAGTACTTC

J: TRBJ2-7
size: .
V: TRBV18
D: .
length: 14
CDR3: CASSPSGRTDEQYF
DNA: TGTGCCAGCTCACCTAGCGGAAGGACGGACGAGCAGTACTTC

J: TRBJ2-1
size: .
V: TRBV27
D: TRBD2
length: 18
CDR3: CASASGASGGRSYNEQFF
DNA: TGTGCCAGCGCTAGTGGGGCTAGCGGGGGGAGATCCTACAATGAGCAGTTCTTC

J: TRBJ1-1
size: .
V: TRBV6-4
D: .
length: 15
CDR3: CASSDSKGGGRGAFF
DNA: TGTGCCAGCAGTGACTCGAAGGGAGGAGGGCGAGGGGCTTTCTTT

J: TRBJ1-1
size: .
V: TRBV10-3
D: .
length: 13
CDR3: CAISYDPRGLAFF
DNA: TGTGCCATCTCCTACGACCCCCGGGGTTTGGCTTTCTTT

J: TRBJ1-3
size: .
V: TRBV19
D: .
length: 14
CDR3: CASLAGSSGNTIYF
DNA: TGTGCCAGTTTGGCGGGCAGCTCTGGAAACACCATATATTTT

J: TRBJ1-1
size: .
V: TRBV30
D: .
length: 13
CDR3: CAWSVHGNTEAFF
DNA: TGTGCCTGGAGTGTCCACGGGAACACTGAAGCTTTCTTT

J: TRBJ2-7
size: few
V: TRBV4-1
D: .
length: 14
CDR3: CASSQVASAYEQYF
DNA: TGCGCCAGCAGCCAAGTAGCGTCGGCCTACGAGCAGTACTTC

J: TRBJ1-1
size: .
V: TRBV7-2
D: TRBD1
length: 15
CDR3: CASSPRQGAYTEAFF
DNA: TGTGCCAGCAGCCCAAGACAGGGGGCGTACACTGAAGCTTTCTTT

J: TRBJ2-5
size: .
V: TRBV29-1
D: .
length: 12
CDR3: CSVVPGAETQYF
DNA: TGCAGCGTTGTACCTGGGGCGGAGACCCAGTACTTC

J: TRBJ1-4
size: .
V: TRBV2
D: .
length: 15
CDR3: CASSEKSLRNEKLFF
DNA: TGTGCCAGCAGTGAGAAAAGCCTTCGGAATGAAAAACTGTTTTTT

J: TRBJ2-1
size: .
V: TRBV20-1
D: .
length: 16
CDR3: CSASGSDSFTYNEQFF
DNA: TGCAGTGCTAGTGGTTCGGACAGTTTTACCTACAATGAGCAGTTCTTC

J: TRBJ2-2
size: .
V: TRBV11-2
D: TRBD2
length: 14
CDR3: CVGGRDSHTGELFF
DNA: TGTGTGGGGGGGAGGGATAGCCACACCGGGGAGCTGTTTTTT

J: TRBJ2-2
size: .
V: TRBV30
D: .
length: 14
CDR3: CAWSRTGNTGELFF
DNA: TGTGCCTGGAGCCGCACTGGGAACACCGGGGAGCTGTTTTTT

J: TRBJ2-1
size: .
V: TRBV10-1
D: TRBD1
length: 15
CDR3: CASSEGGQGSNEQFF
DNA: TGCGCCAGCAGTGAAGGAGGACAGGGGAGCAATGAGCAGTTCTTC

J: TRBJ2-3
size: .
V: TRBV5-6
D: TRBD2
length: 15
CDR3: CASSLTAGNLDTQYF
DNA: TGTGCCAGCAGCTTAACAGCGGGAAATCTAGATACGCAGTATTTT

J: TRBJ2-3
size: .
V: TRBV5-4
D: TRBD2
length: 17
CDR3: CARPLRLLAGFTDTQYF
DNA: TGTGCCAGACCTCTCCGGTTGTTAGCGGGGTTCACAGATACGCAGTATTTT

J: TRBJ1-1
size: few
V: TRBV28
D: TRBD1
length: 17
CDR3: CASIFTTGTGGDTEAFF
DNA: TGTGCCAGCATTTTTACGACCGGGACAGGGGGGGACACTGAAGCTTTCTTT

J: TRBJ1-6
size: few
V: TRBV7-3
D: .
length: 15
CDR3: CASSPEGLAESPLHF
DNA: TGTGCCAGCAGCCCCGAGGGACTTGCGGAGTCACCCCTCCACTTT

J: TRBJ2-3
size: .
V: TRBV29-1
D: .
length: 14
CDR3: CSVGGAGLTDTQYF
DNA: TGCAGCGTGGGGGGTGCAGGGTTGACAGATACGCAGTATTTT

J: TRBJ1-2
size: .
V: TRBV12-3/TRBV12-4
D: .
length: 13
CDR3: CASSNTANYGYTF
DNA: TGTGCCAGCAGTAACACAGCTAACTATGGCTACACCTTC

J: TRBJ1-1
size: .
V: TRBV2
D: .
length: 13
CDR3: CASNQQVNTEAFF
DNA: TGTGCCAGCAACCAACAGGTGAACACTGAAGCTTTCTTT

J: TRBJ2-3
size: .
V: TRBV7-3
D: .
length: 12
CDR3: CASSFFADTQYF
DNA: TGTGCCAGCAGCTTTTTCGCAGATACGCAGTATTTT

J: TRBJ2-3
size: .
V: TRBV2
D: TRBD1
length: 14
CDR3: CASIGDRATDTQYF
DNA: TGTGCCAGCATAGGAGACAGGGCGACAGATACGCAGTATTTT

J: TRBJ1-1
size: .
V: TRBV6-5
D: .
length: 15
CDR3: CASSYSAVMNTEAFF
DNA: TGTGCCAGCAGTTACTCGGCGGTCATGAACACTGAAGCTTTCTTT

J: TRBJ2-2
size: once
V: TRBV9
D: .
length: 16
CDR3: CASSAGGGSWTGELFF
DNA: TGTGCCAGCAGCGCCGGTGGTGGTTCGTGGACCGGGGAGCTGTTTTTT

J: TRBJ1-1
size: .
V: TRBV9
D: .
length: 15
CDR3: CASSPRGGDRTEAFF
DNA: TGTGCCAGCAGCCCCCGGGGGGGGGATAGGACTGAAGCTTTCTTT

J: TRBJ2-2
size: .
V: TRBV18
D: .
length: 18
CDR3: CASSRKTSQEANTGELFF
DNA: TGTGCCAGCTCACGTAAAACTTCACAGGAAGCGAACACCGGGGAGCTGTTTTTT

J: TRBJ1-1
size: .
V: TRBV11-3
D: .
length: 16
CDR3: CASSLAFEGGDTEAFF
DNA: TGTGCCAGCAGCTTAGCTTTCGAGGGTGGCGACACTGAAGCTTTCTTT

J: TRBJ1-3
size: .
V: TRBV12-3/TRBV12-4
D: .
length: 13
CDR3: CASSSVSGNTIYF
DNA: TGTGCCAGCAGTTCAGTCTCTGGAAACACCATATATTTT

J: TRBJ2-7
size: .
V: TRBV11-3
D: TRBD1
length: 14
CDR3: CASSYGQGSYEQYF
DNA: TGTGCCAGCAGCTACGGACAGGGCTCCTACGAGCAGTACTTC

J: TRBJ2-5
size: once
V: TRBV7-3
D: TRBD1
length: 13
CDR3: CASSRDREETQYF
DNA: TGTGCCAGCAGCAGGGACAGGGAAGAGACCCAGTACTTC

J: TRBJ2-6
size: .
V: TRBV11-2
D: TRBD2
length: 17
CDR3: CASSPRAGGSGANVLTF
DNA: TGTGCCAGCAGCCCTAGGGCGGGAGGCTCTGGGGCCAACGTCCTGACTTTC

J: TRBJ1-3
size: .
V: TRBV3-1/TRBV3-2
D: .
length: 13
CDR3: CASSRSSGNTIYF
DNA: TGTGCCAGCAGCCGGAGCTCTGGAAACACCATATATTTT

J: TRBJ2-7
size: .
V: TRBV2
D: TRBD1
length: 14
CDR3: CASSVQGASYEQYF
DNA: TGTGCCAGCAGTGTCCAGGGGGCGAGTTACGAGCAGTACTTC

J: TRBJ2-7
size: .
V: TRBV3-1/TRBV3-2
D: TRBD2
length: 14
CDR3: CASGRSGGAYEQYF
DNA: TGTGCCAGCGGTCGGAGCGGGGGGGCCTACGAGCAGTACTTC

J: TRBJ2-7
size: .
V: TRBV2
D: .
length: 13
CDR3: CASSDRTVYEQYF
DNA: TGTGCCAGCAGCGATAGAACCGTATACGAGCAGTACTTC

J: TRBJ1-5
size: .
V: TRBV5-8
D: TRBD1
length: 15
CDR3: CASSTRQGRGQPQHF
DNA: TGTGCCAGCAGCACCCGACAGGGGAGAGGTCAGCCCCAGCATTTT

J: TRBJ1-4
size: .
V: TRBV29-1
D: .
length: 15
CDR3: CSARDITATNEKLFF
DNA: TGCAGCGCACGGGACATTACCGCAACTAATGAAAAACTGTTTTTT

J: TRBJ1-1
size: .
V: TRBV29-1
D: TRBD1
length: 13
CDR3: CSVEGRGRTEAFF
DNA: TGCAGCGTTGAAGGCAGGGGGCGGACTGAAGCTTTCTTT

J: TRBJ2-1
size: once
V: TRBV29-1
D: .
length: 10
CDR3: CSAGDNEQFF
DNA: TGCAGCGCCGGGGACAATGAGCAGTTCTTC

J: TRBJ2-3
size: .
V: TRBV3-1/TRBV3-2
D: TRBD1
length: 15
CDR3: CASSYRGPSTDTQYF
DNA: TGTGCCAGCAGTTACAGGGGGCCTAGCACAGATACGCAGTATTTT